A selection of T cell receptor beta chains follows, all from one sample in a study of cytomegalovirus exposure and HLA in healthy donors. Here immunoSEQ multiplex PCR was the method, and the copy in TCRdb shows in-frame clones only, minus some. The sample holds about 190,000 clones, roughly 87% seen once. The sample taken for sequencing was PBMCs. These receptors all come from a boy between 2 and 10 years old in good health and CMV-seronegative. Each CDR3 is given with its conserved first and last residue. Each record gives: J gene, D gene, V gene, clone size, CDR3 protein, CDR3 DNA. D genes are given only for firm matches. Part of the rows lack a size; the others show once, few, many or a class for expanded clones.

j_gene: TRBJ2-7; d_gene: TRBD2; v_gene: TRBV11-2; abundance: few; CDR3aa: CASGNGGSYEQYF; CDR3nt: TGTGCCAGCGGTAACGGGGGGTCCTACGAGCAGTACTTC
j_gene: TRBJ1-5; d_gene: NA; v_gene: TRBV29-1; abundance: NA; CDR3aa: CSVLTDYSNQPQHF; CDR3nt: TGCAGCGTTCTCACAGATTATAGCAATCAGCCCCAGCATTTT
j_gene: TRBJ2-5; d_gene: NA; v_gene: TRBV19; abundance: NA; CDR3aa: CASSMEGSHQETQYF; CDR3nt: TGTGCCAGTAGTATGGAGGGGAGTCACCAAGAGACCCAGTACTTC
j_gene: TRBJ2-7; d_gene: TRBD1; v_gene: TRBV6-1; abundance: NA; CDR3aa: CASSPGQGWGEQYF; CDR3nt: TGTGCCAGCAGTCCGGGACAGGGATGGGGCGAGCAGTACTTC
j_gene: TRBJ1-5; d_gene: TRBD1; v_gene: TRBV2; abundance: NA; CDR3aa: CASSVRTGGQPQHF; CDR3nt: TGTGCCAGCAGCGTACGGACAGGGGGACAGCCCCAGCATTTT
j_gene: TRBJ1-5; d_gene: NA; v_gene: TRBV19; abundance: NA; CDR3aa: CASSPQSLSNQPQHF; CDR3nt: TGTGCCAGTAGCCCACAGAGTCTTAGCAATCAGCCCCAGCATTTT
j_gene: TRBJ2-5; d_gene: NA; v_gene: TRBV28; abundance: NA; CDR3aa: CASSFPGWVGAGETQYF; CDR3nt: TGTGCCAGCAGTTTCCCCGGTTGGGTGGGGGCGGGAGAGACCCAGTACTTC
j_gene: TRBJ2-1; d_gene: NA; v_gene: TRBV6-1; abundance: NA; CDR3aa: CASSDLAGTYNEQFF; CDR3nt: TGTGCCAGCAGTGATTTGGCGGGCACCTACAATGAGCAGTTCTTC
j_gene: TRBJ2-2; d_gene: NA; v_gene: TRBV6-4; abundance: NA; CDR3aa: CASTDITGELFF; CDR3nt: TGTGCCAGCACAGACATCACCGGGGAGCTGTTTTTT
j_gene: TRBJ1-1; d_gene: NA; v_gene: TRBV25-1; abundance: NA; CDR3aa: CASSVRGSTEAFF; CDR3nt: TGTGCCAGCAGTGTAAGGGGTTCTACTGAAGCTTTCTTT
j_gene: TRBJ1-1; d_gene: TRBD1; v_gene: TRBV2; abundance: NA; CDR3aa: CASGGTGYTEAFF; CDR3nt: TGTGCCAGCGGCGGGACAGGCTACACTGAAGCTTTCTTT
j_gene: TRBJ2-1; d_gene: TRBD1; v_gene: TRBV11-2; abundance: NA; CDR3aa: CASSLDRGVEQFF; CDR3nt: TGTGCCAGCAGCTTGGACAGGGGAGTGGAGCAGTTCTTC
j_gene: TRBJ1-1; d_gene: NA; v_gene: TRBV28; abundance: NA; CDR3aa: CASSFPRETTEAFF; CDR3nt: TGTGCCAGCAGTTTTCCGCGGGAAACCACTGAAGCTTTCTTT
j_gene: TRBJ1-4; d_gene: NA; v_gene: TRBV27; abundance: few; CDR3aa: CASSLSGATNEKLFF; CDR3nt: TGTGCCAGCAGTTTATCGGGAGCAACTAATGAAAAACTGTTTTTT
j_gene: TRBJ2-7; d_gene: TRBD2; v_gene: TRBV5-1; abundance: NA; CDR3aa: CASSLTGTSGYYEQYF; CDR3nt: TGCGCCAGCAGCTTGACAGGGACTAGCGGGTACTACGAGCAGTACTTC
j_gene: TRBJ1-4; d_gene: NA; v_gene: TRBV6-1; abundance: NA; CDR3aa: CASSEARQKRNEKLFF; CDR3nt: TGTGCCAGCAGTGAAGCGAGGCAGAAAAGGAATGAAAAACTGTTTTTT
j_gene: TRBJ2-7; d_gene: TRBD2; v_gene: TRBV30; abundance: NA; CDR3aa: CAWARTSGGYEQYF; CDR3nt: TGTGCCTGGGCTCGGACTAGCGGGGGATACGAGCAGTACTTC
j_gene: TRBJ2-1; d_gene: NA; v_gene: TRBV15; abundance: NA; CDR3aa: CATSSGLNNEQFF; CDR3nt: TGTGCCACCAGCAGTGGCCTCAACAATGAGCAGTTCTTC
j_gene: TRBJ1-2; d_gene: TRBD1; v_gene: TRBV29-1; abundance: NA; CDR3aa: CSVDSDRAYGYTF; CDR3nt: TGCAGCGTTGACTCGGACAGGGCCTATGGCTACACCTTC
j_gene: TRBJ1-6; d_gene: TRBD1; v_gene: TRBV6-5; abundance: NA; CDR3aa: CASSYSTGVGNSPLHF; CDR3nt: TGTGCCAGCAGTTACTCTACAGGGGTCGGAAATTCACCCCTCCACTTT
j_gene: TRBJ1-5; d_gene: NA; v_gene: TRBV2; abundance: NA; CDR3aa: CASRSRQVGAYSNQPQHF; CDR3nt: TGTGCCAGCAGGTCTCGACAGGTCGGGGCCTATAGCAATCAGCCCCAGCATTTT
j_gene: TRBJ2-7; d_gene: NA; v_gene: TRBV7-9; abundance: NA; CDR3aa: CSSSSGTGEYEQYF; CDR3nt: TGTTCCAGCAGCTCCGGGACGGGGGAATACGAGCAGTACTTC
j_gene: TRBJ1-2; d_gene: NA; v_gene: TRBV19; abundance: NA; CDR3aa: CASSRGGGYTF; CDR3nt: TGTGCCAGTAGTAGGGGAGGAGGCTACACCTTC
j_gene: TRBJ2-1; d_gene: TRBD1; v_gene: TRBV5-1; abundance: NA; CDR3aa: CASSLPLLRQGNRGEQFF; CDR3nt: TGCGCCAGCAGCCTACCGCTCCTTAGACAGGGGAATCGGGGTGAGCAGTTCTTC
j_gene: TRBJ2-2; d_gene: NA; v_gene: TRBV6-1; abundance: NA; CDR3aa: CASDYPSGNTGELFF; CDR3nt: TGTGCCAGCGACTACCCATCGGGAAACACCGGGGAGCTGTTTTTT
j_gene: TRBJ2-7; d_gene: TRBD2; v_gene: TRBV28; abundance: NA; CDR3aa: CASSLLTSLGEQYF; CDR3nt: TGTGCCAGCAGTCTATTGACTAGCCTAGGCGAGCAGTACTTC
j_gene: TRBJ2-3; d_gene: NA; v_gene: TRBV27; abundance: NA; CDR3aa: CAIKQGLSTDTQYF; CDR3nt: TGTGCCATCAAACAGGGTCTTAGCACAGATACGCAGTATTTT
j_gene: TRBJ2-2; d_gene: NA; v_gene: TRBV6-5; abundance: NA; CDR3aa: CASERQGGTGELFF; CDR3nt: TGTGCCAGTGAACGACAGGGAGGCACCGGGGAGCTGTTTTTT
j_gene: TRBJ2-1; d_gene: TRBD2; v_gene: TRBV27; abundance: NA; CDR3aa: CASSFGLALNNEQFF; CDR3nt: TGTGCCAGCAGTTTTGGACTAGCCCTAAACAATGAGCAGTTCTTC
j_gene: TRBJ1-4; d_gene: TRBD1; v_gene: TRBV28; abundance: NA; CDR3aa: CASSGQGVPLTTNEKLFF; CDR3nt: TGTGCCAGCAGTGGACAGGGTGTTCCTTTAACAACTAATGAAAAACTGTTTTTT
j_gene: TRBJ2-7; d_gene: TRBD2; v_gene: TRBV5-1; abundance: NA; CDR3aa: CASSLPSGTYEQYF; CDR3nt: TGCGCCAGCAGCTTACCTAGCGGGACCTACGAGCAGTACTTC
j_gene: TRBJ2-6; d_gene: NA; v_gene: TRBV6-1; abundance: NA; CDR3aa: CASSQASSGANVLTF; CDR3nt: TGTGCCAGCAGTCAGGCCAGCTCTGGGGCCAACGTCCTGACTTTC